The clone carrying this T cell receptor beta chain is medium-sized in the sample. Its antigen is not identified. This record comes from a study of vaccination and CD4 T cells after COVID-19. Trimming took off 5 bases at V and 5 bases at J, with 10 bases between the two ends. In germline, CDR1 is SEHNR, CDR2 FQNEAQ (reference sequence). This CDR3 spans 13 amino acids. With the Oncomine TCR Beta short-read assay, DNA from cultured CD4+ T cells was sequenced. TCRdb processed the PCR reads anew with MiXCR; each CDR3 protein has one entry. This sample has thousands of distinct CDR3 sequences, with roughly 18% found just once. Documented treatment: roughly 11-day PBMC culture with coronavirus spike peptide pools or control peptides (ViraFEST assay). These CD4+ T cells came from an unexposed donor, sampled before the COVID-19 pandemic (2011-2018).

This receptor was taken from a human donor in good health. The gene calls are TRBV7-9 and TRBJ1-5, with D maybe TRBD1 (5 bases). The sequencing input was CD4+ T cells from blood, cultured in vitro. The CDR3 reads CASSLDRDQPQHF. The CDR3 DNA reads as TGTGCCAGCAGCCTCGACAGAGATCAGCCCCAGCATTTT.